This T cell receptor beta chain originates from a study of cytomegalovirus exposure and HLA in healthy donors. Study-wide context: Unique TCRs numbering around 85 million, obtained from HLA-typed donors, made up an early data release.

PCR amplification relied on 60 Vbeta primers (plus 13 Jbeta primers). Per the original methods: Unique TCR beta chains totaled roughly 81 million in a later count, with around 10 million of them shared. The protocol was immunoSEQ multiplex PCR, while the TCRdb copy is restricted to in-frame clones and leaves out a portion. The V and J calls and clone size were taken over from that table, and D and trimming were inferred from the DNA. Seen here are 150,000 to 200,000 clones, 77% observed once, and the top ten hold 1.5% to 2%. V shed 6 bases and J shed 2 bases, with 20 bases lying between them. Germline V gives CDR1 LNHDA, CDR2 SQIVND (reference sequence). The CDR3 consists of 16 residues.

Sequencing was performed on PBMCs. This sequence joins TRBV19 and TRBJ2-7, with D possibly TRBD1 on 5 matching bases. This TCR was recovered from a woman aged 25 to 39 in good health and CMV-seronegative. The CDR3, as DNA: TGTGCCAGTAGCCCCCAGGGTTTCGGGTTTCCCTACGAGCAGTACTTC. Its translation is CASSPQGFGFPYEQYF.